This T cell receptor beta chain was observed in a study of CD8+CD57+ T cells in acquired aplastic anemia. Patients selected for sequencing had displayed CD8+CD57+ cell expansion by flow cytometry. This CDR3 is 13 amino acids long. The germline V gene has CDR1 DFQATT and CDR2 SNEGSKA (reference sequence). V was trimmed by 5 bases and J by 5 bases, leaving 10 bases between them. Using genomic DNA as the template, TCR beta VDJ and CDR3 profiling was carried out. TCRdb re-called the reads through MiXCR, storing one row per CDR3 protein. The table has some 150,000 distinct CDR3 sequences, more than 45% seen once.

The rearrangement links TRBV20-1 to TRBJ1-6; tentatively, D is TRBD1 (5 bases). The receptor was isolated from a human donor with aplastic anemia. The sequenced sample consisted of sorted CD4+, CD8+, or CD8+CD57+ T cells (not recorded which) from PBMCs. DNA of the CDR3: TGCAGTGCTGCCCAAGGGGATAATTCACCCCTCCACTTT. Translated, it gives CSAAQGDNSPLHF.